The 30 T cell receptor beta chains given below trace back to one sample, sequenced in a study of blood T cells in healthy people across ages. A J-beta primer mix and a sample-barcoded 5' primer were used in a second PCR of about 7 to 11 cycles. TCRdb itself ran the 5' RACE reads through MiXCR, one entry per CDR3 protein. The profile shows 790,000 or so distinct CDR3 sequences, less than 60% of them singletons. The source material was blood. The receptors come from a man older than 75 in good health.

The rearrangement uses TRBV5-1 and TRBJ1-6; 7 bases are shared with TRBD1. There are 15 residues in the CDR3. From germline, CDR1 is SGHRS and CDR2 YFSETQ. V trimming: 0 bases; J trimming: 7 bases; junction bases outside the gene matches: 4. The CDR3 sequence: CASSLETGPNSPLHF. In DNA, the CDR3 is TGCGCCAGCAGCTTGGAGACAGGGCCGAATTCACCCCTCCACTTT.

This clonotype occurred many times. The V call is TRBV12-3 or TRBV12-4, the J call TRBJ2-2; D might be TRBD1 (5 bases). V shed 3 bases and J shed 6 bases, with 14 bases lying between them. The length of the CDR3 is 15 residues. The CDR3 coding sequence is TGTGCCAGCAGTTTGGGCAGGGCTAGGGCCGGGGAGCTGTTTTTT. Protein product: CASSLGRARAGELFF.

The gene calls are TRBV2 and TRBJ2-6; TRBD1 agrees at 8 bases. J gave up 2 bases and V 6 bases, and 6 bases lay outside the gene matches. CDR1 is SNHLY, CDR2 FYNNEI, per germline. There are 16 residues in the CDR3. The CDR3 here is CASSLQGDTGANVLTF. Here the CDR3 DNA reads TGTGCCAGCAGCCTACAGGGGGACACTGGGGCCAACGTCCTGACTTTC.

This clonotype occurred once. A junction boundary mismatches the germline segment, possibly from a read error. The rearrangement links TRBV7-9 to TRBJ2-3, with TRBD2 identical over 10 bases. CDR1 and CDR2 (germline): SEHNR, FQNEAQ (reference sequence). CDR3 length equals 15 residues. The CDR3 sequence is CTSSPLAGVTDTQYF. The CDR3, as DNA: TGTACCAGCAGCCCGCTAGCGGGAGTCACAGATACGCAGTATTTT.

This clonotype has only a few counts. This CDR3 reads CAWKVQGRATDTQYF. The CDR3 DNA reads TGTGCCTGGAAGGTTCAGGGGCGGGCCACAGATACGCAGTATTTT. This rearrangement joins TRBV30 to TRBJ2-3; perhaps TRBD1 as D (6 bases). The CDR3 spans 15 residues. V lost 4 bases, J lost 2 bases, and 16 bases lay in between. CDR1 GTSNPN and CDR2 SVGIG come from the germline V gene (reference sequence). Drawing the rest from reference TRBV30 and TRBJ2-3, the complete variable domain is SQTIHQWPATLVQPVGSPLSLECTVEGTSNPNLYWYRQAAGRGLQLLFYSVGIGQISSEVPQNLSASRPQDRQFILSSKKLLLSDSGFYLCAWKVQGRATDTQYFGPGTRLTVL.

This chain joins TRBV20-1 and TRBJ2-3; D might be TRBD1 (5 bases). This CDR3 comprises 14 residues. V lost 3 bases and J lost 0, with 10 bases in between. Germline V gene data show CDR1 as DFQATT and CDR2 as SNEGSKA (reference sequence). The chain's CDR3 is CSASRGISTDTQYF. For the CDR3, the DNA is TGCAGTGCTAGTAGGGGTATAAGCACAGATACGCAGTATTTT.

The rearrangement joins TRBV7-2 to TRBJ2-3; TRBD2 might be the D (6 bases). Trimming removed 5 bases from V and 7 bases from J, with 19 bases in between. Germline loops: CDR1 SGHTA, CDR2 FQGNSA. This CDR3 spans 15 amino acids. The CDR3 loop reads CASSPFGRGRHTQYF. The DNA of the CDR3 is TGTGCCAGCAGCCCCTTTGGGCGGGGCAGACATACGCAGTATTTT.

The chain has TRBV28 and TRBJ2-1; TRBD2 aligns across 8 bases. Looked up from germline, CDR1 is MDHEN and CDR2 is SYDVKM. V shed 3 bases and J 8 bases; nucleotides not matched to a gene: 9. The CDR3 totals 15 residues. CDR3 sequence: CASSFRPGGGYEQFF. DNA of the CDR3: TGTGCCAGCAGTTTTAGACCCGGCGGGGGGTATGAGCAGTTCTTC.

This clonotype was seen a few times. This rearrangement joins TRBV7-2 to TRBJ2-3; D is unclear. Trimming shortened V by 1 base and J by 2 bases, and 10 bases separated the two germline ends. This CDR3 comprises 15 residues. The germline V gene has CDR1 SGHTA and CDR2 FQGNSA. In nucleotides, the CDR3 is TGTGCCAGCAGCTTAGATGGTAGCCTCACAGATACGCAGTATTTT. It encodes CASSLDGSLTDTQYF.

The table lists this clonotype with a few counts. The chain uses TRBV29-1 and TRBJ2-7; TRBD2 agrees at 13 bases. CDR1 and CDR2 (germline): SQVTM, ANQGSEA. With V trimmed by 6 bases and J by 2 bases, 4 bases remained unmatched. This CDR3 region has 14 residues. As DNA, the CDR3 is TGCAGCGTAGACGGACTAGCGGGAGCCTACGAGCAGTACTTC. Amino acids: CSVDGLAGAYEQYF.

The rearrangement joins TRBV6-5 to TRBJ2-2; D might be TRBD2 (6 bases). With 6 bases removed from V and 2 bases from J, the gap between germline ends came to 10 bases. The CDR3 is 14 amino acids. The germline V gene encodes CDR1 MNHEY and CDR2 SVGAGI. DNA of the CDR3: TGTGCCAGCAGGGAGGGTCCCAACACCGGGGAGCTGTTTTTT. Translated, it gives CASREGPNTGELFF.

V gene TRBV29-1 combines with J gene TRBJ1-5, with D tentatively TRBD1 (5 bases). V dropped 4 bases and J dropped 5 bases, with 12 bases sitting between them. CDR3 length equals 13 residues. Per germline, CDR1 SQVTM and CDR2 ANQGSEA. CDR3 sequence (DNA): TGCAGCGTTGCCGACAGATTCGATCAGCCCCAGCATTTT. Protein: CSVADRFDQPQHF.

V and J are TRBV5-5 and TRBJ1-2; tentatively, D is TRBD1 (5 bases). CDR3 length equals 16 residues. With 1 base removed from V and 3 bases from J, the gap between germline ends came to 16 bases. Germline lookup yields CDR1 SGHKS and CDR2 YYEKEE (reference sequence). CDR3 DNA sequence: TGTGCCAGCAGCTTGACCTCGGTGGGCAGGGACTATGGCTACACCTTC. As protein: CASSLTSVGRDYGYTF.

As regards this clonotype: A much larger clone lies one base from this, so it may be a read error. The chain combines TRBV5-1 with TRBJ2-1, with 8 positions matching TRBD2. CDR3 length: 14 amino acids. V gave up 4 bases and J gave up 3 bases; unmatched junction bases: 3. Looked up from germline, CDR1 is SGHRS and CDR2 is YFSETQ. DNA for the CDR3: TGCGCCAGCAGCACTAGCGGAGACTACAATGAGCAGTTCTTC. Its translation: CASSTSGDYNEQFF.

This clonotype was counted ten times or more. The V call is TRBV28, the J call TRBJ1-5, with unresolved D. The CDR3 has 14 residues. Germline V lookup: CDR1 MDHEN, CDR2 SYDVKM. V gave up 6 bases and J gave up 4 bases, with 13 bases separating them. CDR3 residues: CASRSITPNQPQHF. The CDR3 coding sequence is TGTGCCAGCAGAAGCATAACCCCGAATCAGCCCCAGCATTTT.

The CDR3 nucleotides are TGTGCCAGCAGCCAAGATCTAGCGGGAGGGCGTGAGCAGTACTTC. Its translation: CASSQDLAGGREQYF. The chain recombines TRBV3-1 with TRBJ2-7; 12 bases line up with TRBD2. V was clipped by 0 bases and J by 7 bases; unmatched bases: 4. This CDR3 has 15 residues. The V gene's germline CDR1 is LGHDT and CDR2 YNNKEL (reference sequence).

This clonotype was observed a handful of times. The genes are TRBV6-5 and TRBJ1-4; no firm D call. Germline lookup yields CDR1 MNHEY and CDR2 SVGAGI. The CDR3 is 14 residues long. The V and J ends lost 3 bases and 6 bases respectively, with 11 bases between them. CDR3 sequence (DNA): TGTGCCAGCAGTTATTCCGGGCCATATGAAAAACTGTTTTTT. It is translated as CASSYSGPYEKLFF.

The V call is TRBV27, the J call TRBJ2-5; perhaps TRBD2 as D (5 bases). This CDR3 is 13 amino acids long. The V gene lost 6 bases and the J gene lost 4 bases, with 12 bases spanning the gap. Germline V gene lookup returns CDR1 MNHEY and CDR2 SMNVEV (reference sequence). CDR3 in DNA: TGTGCCAGCAGCCGTAACCGGGGAGAGACCCAGTACTTC. Its translation: CASSRNRGETQYF.

This chain links TRBV7-2 with TRBJ2-3; D uncertain. Germline CDR1 is SGHTA and CDR2 is FQGNSA. The ends were cut back, 2 bases at V and 0 bases at J, with 9 bases in the middle. CDR3 size: 15 residues. The CDR3 loop reads CASSLTYASTDTQYF. As DNA, the CDR3 is TGTGCCAGCAGCTTAACGTATGCCAGCACAGATACGCAGTATTTT.

This clonotype was recorded many times. One junction end does not reproduce the germline sequence, and a read error may be involved. The rearrangement links TRBV20-1 to TRBJ2-7; the D call may be TRBD1 or TRBD2 (6 bases each). The CDR3 totals 14 residues. CDR1 is DFQATT, CDR2 SNEGSKA, per germline (reference sequence). The CDR3 DNA follows: TGCAGTGCGAGAGGGACTGGGACAAAGTACGAGCAGTACTTC. It yields the protein CSARGTGTKYEQYF.

The rearrangement links TRBV13 to TRBJ2-7; possibly TRBD1 for D (6 bases). Trimming shortened V by 5 bases and J by 6 bases, and 17 bases separated the two germline ends. CDR3 length equals 14 residues. Germline V gene data show CDR1 as PRHDT and CDR2 as FYEKMQ (reference sequence). The CDR3 nucleotides read TGTGCCAGCAGCGTAGAATCAGGGGCGGGCGAGCAGTACTTC. Translation: CASSVESGAGEQYF.

This clonotype was seen at least ten times. One end of the junction is discordant with germline, which a read error may explain. The chain employs TRBV7-7 and TRBJ2-5; 9 bases are shared with TRBD2. This CDR3 spans 15 amino acids. The germline V gene encodes CDR1 SSHAT and CDR2 FNYEAQ (reference sequence). The CDR3 reads CASSLGSGSWETQYF. CDR3 DNA sequence: TGTGCTAGCAGCTTAGGTAGCGGGAGTTGGGAGACCCAGTACTTC.

With regard to this clonotype: A much more abundant neighbour one base away suggests this may be a read error. V is TRBV28 and J is TRBJ1-5; a possible D gene is TRBD1 (6 bases). Trimming shortened V by 6 bases and J by 5 bases, and 11 bases separated the two germline ends. CDR3 length: 13 amino acids. The germline V gene has CDR1 MDHEN and CDR2 SYDVKM. The chain's CDR3 is CASSLTGYQPQHF. The CDR3 bases are TGTGCCAGCAGCCTAACAGGGTATCAGCCCCAGCATTTT.

This clonotype was seen a single time. The chain is built from TRBV7-3 and TRBJ1-6, with D possibly TRBD1 on 6 matching bases. From germline, CDR1 is SGHTA and CDR2 FQGTGA. This CDR3 has 15 residues. Trimming pared 1 base from V and 6 bases from J, leaving 10 bases between. The CDR3 coding sequence is TGTGCCAGCAGCTTAAGAACAGGGAGTAATTCACCCCTCCACTTT. Its protein product is CASSLRTGSNSPLHF.

The rearrangement uses TRBV6-2 or TRBV6-3 and TRBJ2-7; perhaps D is TRBD1 or TRBD2 (7 bases each). Trimming shortened V by 2 bases and J by 2 bases, and 13 bases separated the two germline ends. Germline V gene data show CDR1 as MNHEY and CDR2 as SVGEGT. The length of the CDR3 is 15 residues. CDR3 bases: TGTGCCAGCAGTTACCGGGGGGACAGTACCTACGAGCAGTACTTC. This codes for CASSYRGDSTYEQYF.

This chain joins TRBV7-3 and TRBJ1-6, with 8 bases identical to TRBD1. V shed 4 bases and J 7 bases; nucleotides not matched to a gene: 9. The CDR3 contains 16 residues. Germline values: CDR1 SGHTA, CDR2 FQGTGA. In DNA form, the CDR3 reads TGTGCCAGCAGCTCCGCCGGACAGGGAGAAAATTCACCCCTCCACTTT. Translated: CASSSAGQGENSPLHF.

This clonotype occurred a few times. The chain recombines TRBV7-9 with TRBJ2-3; 11 bases fit TRBD2. The ends lost 5 bases at V and 2 bases at J; junction bases unmatched: 15. The CDR3 totals 19 residues. Germline V gene sequence: CDR1 SEHNR, CDR2 FQNEAQ (reference sequence). CDR3 region: CASSRFYQLAGGDTDTQYF. CDR3 DNA: TGTGCCAGCAGCCGCTTCTATCAGCTAGCGGGAGGTGACACAGATACGCAGTATTTT.

This rearrangement joins TRBV28 to TRBJ2-1, with D unresolved. Germline values: CDR1 MDHEN, CDR2 SYDVKM. This CDR3 has 16 amino acids. Trimming took off 6 bases at V and 2 bases at J, with 17 bases between the two ends. CDR3 DNA sequence: TGTGCCAGCAGGGCCCTGTCAAGTGTAGCCTACAATGAGCAGTTCTTC. Residues: CASRALSSVAYNEQFF.

This clonotype has just a few counts. The V call is TRBV5-1, the J call TRBJ2-1; 9 bases are shared with TRBD2. Per germline, CDR1 SGHRS and CDR2 YFSETQ. V lost 0 bases to trimming and J lost 7 bases; unmatched junction nucleotides: 8. This CDR3 has 16 amino acids. The CDR3 nucleotides read TGCGCCAGCAGCTTGGTTGGTAGCGGGAGTGCAAATGAGCAGTTCTTC. This gives the protein CASSLVGSGSANEQFF.

This clonotype has more than one count but fewer than ten. This chain connects TRBV5-1 to TRBJ2-1; 9 bases agree with TRBD2. Germline V gives CDR1 SGHRS, CDR2 YFSETQ. The V gene end was trimmed by 2 bases and the J gene end by 5 bases; junction bases not matched to a gene: 5. The CDR3 has 15 amino acids. The CDR3 region is CASSFSSGIDNEQFF. CDR3 DNA: TGCGCCAGCAGCTTTTCTAGCGGGATCGACAATGAGCAGTTCTTC.